This record covers a single TCR beta chain. What it recognizes is unknown. This sample is drawn from a study of healthy donors' naive CD4 and CD8 T cells. Background on the study: Three donor age groups were sampled: 20-25, 40-50 and 60-70 years; half female. A new alpha primer set targeted every functional IMGT alpha variant. The study, taken as a whole, reports: Chains were not paired, since alpha and beta were sequenced in bulk.

A linear amplification protocol produced the TCR libraries from roughly 550 ng of total RNA. TCRdb analysed the reads with MiXCR anew, one entry per CDR3 protein. The sample has 180,000 or so distinct CDR3 sequences, 65% to 80% seen once. The sequencing sample was made of naive CD4+ and CD8+ T cells sorted from blood, pooled from several donors. The sequence was obtained from a pool of human donors in good health; the sample pools cells from several healthy donors.

The CDR3 here is CASSFSRSGYEQYF. CDR3 nucleotides: TGTGCCAGCAGTTTTAGCCGAAGCGGCTACGAGCAGTACTTC. This chain connects TRBV27 to TRBJ2-7; D is perhaps TRBD2 (5 bases). Germline assignment: CDR1 MNHEY and CDR2 SMNVEV (reference sequence). Between the trimmed V and J ends, which lost 3 bases and 3 bases, there was a span of 12 bases. The CDR3 covers 14 residues.